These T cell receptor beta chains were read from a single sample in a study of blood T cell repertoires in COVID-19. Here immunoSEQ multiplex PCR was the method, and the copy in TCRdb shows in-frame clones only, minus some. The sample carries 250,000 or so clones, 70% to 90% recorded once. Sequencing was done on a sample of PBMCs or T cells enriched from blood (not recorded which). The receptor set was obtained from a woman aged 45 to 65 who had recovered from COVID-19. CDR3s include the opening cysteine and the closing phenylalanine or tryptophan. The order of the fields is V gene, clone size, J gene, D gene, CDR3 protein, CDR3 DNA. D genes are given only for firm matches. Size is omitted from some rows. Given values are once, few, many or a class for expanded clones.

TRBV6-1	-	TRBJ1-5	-	CASSETGITQHF	TGTGCCAGCAGTGAAACAGGGATCACCCAGCATTTT
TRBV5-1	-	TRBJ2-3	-	CASTKPIQGGTDTQYF	TGCGCCAGCACCAAACCGATCCAGGGAGGAACAGATACGCAGTATTTT
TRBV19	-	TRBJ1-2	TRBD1	CASSPQGTGIYGYTF	TGTGCCAGTAGCCCTCAAGGGACAGGGATCTATGGCTACACCTTC
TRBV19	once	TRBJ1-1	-	CASSIQGKNTEAFF	TGTGCCAGTAGTATCCAGGGAAAGAACACTGAAGCTTTCTTT
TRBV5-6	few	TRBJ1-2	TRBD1	CASSFGQVRRDTF	TGTGCCAGCAGCTTTGGACAGGTTCGCAGGGACACCTTC
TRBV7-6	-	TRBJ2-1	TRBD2	CASKSFSGSYNEQFF	TGTGCCAGCAAATCCTTTAGCGGGAGTTACAATGAGCAGTTCTTC
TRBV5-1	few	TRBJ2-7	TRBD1	CASSLAGTVSYEQYF	TGCGCCAGCAGCTTGGCCGGGACAGTCTCCTACGAGCAGTACTTC
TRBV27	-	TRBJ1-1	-	CASSPFVNTEAFF	TGTGCCAGCAGCCCCTTCGTGAACACTGAAGCTTTCTTT
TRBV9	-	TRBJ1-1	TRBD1	CASSVDGVRGRDTEAFF	TGTGCCAGCAGCGTAGATGGGGTCAGGGGGCGAGACACTGAAGCTTTCTTT
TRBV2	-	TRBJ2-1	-	CASKPGRMRYNEQFF	TGTGCCAGCAAACCAGGTCGGATGCGCTACAATGAGCAGTTCTTC
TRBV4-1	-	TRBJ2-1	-	CASSQDLQTPFRFF	TGCGCCAGCAGCCAAGACCTACAGACCCCATTTCGGTTCTTC
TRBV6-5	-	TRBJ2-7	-	CASSYSLGTKFYEQYF	TGTGCCAGCAGTTATTCCCTCGGGACAAAGTTCTACGAGCAGTACTTC
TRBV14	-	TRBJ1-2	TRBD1	CASSLDRDYGYTF	TGTGCCAGCAGCCTGGACAGGGACTATGGCTACACCTTC
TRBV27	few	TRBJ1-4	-	CASSFVARSNEKLFF	TGTGCCAGCAGTTTTGTTGCCAGGTCTAATGAAAAACTGTTTTTT
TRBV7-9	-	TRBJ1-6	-	CASSWSDGNSPLHF	TGTGCCAGCAGCTGGAGCGACGGGAATTCACCCCTCCACTTT
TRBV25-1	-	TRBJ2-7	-	CASSPTGFSYEQYF	TGTGCCAGCAGTCCAACAGGTTTCTCCTACGAGCAGTACTTC
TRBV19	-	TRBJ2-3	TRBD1	CASSIDRQGDTDTQYF	TGTGCCAGTAGTATAGATCGCCAGGGGGACACAGATACGCAGTATTTT
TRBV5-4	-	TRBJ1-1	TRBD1	CASGTGVDTEAFF	TGTGCCAGCGGCACAGGGGTGGACACTGAAGCTTTCTTT
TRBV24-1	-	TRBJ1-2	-	CATSDRTVYGYTF	TGTGCCACCAGTGACCGGACAGTTTATGGCTACACCTTC
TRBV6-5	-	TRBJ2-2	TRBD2	CASRTPGLGPGELFF	TGTGCCAGCAGAACACCGGGACTAGGTCCCGGGGAGCTGTTTTTT
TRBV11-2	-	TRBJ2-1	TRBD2	CASSFLGLAGNSYNEQFF	TGTGCCAGCAGCTTTCTAGGACTAGCGGGAAACTCCTACAATGAGCAGTTCTTC
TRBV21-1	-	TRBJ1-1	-	CASSPQDYPLLTEAFF	TGTGCCAGCAGCCCCCAGGACTATCCCTTACTCACTGAAGCTTTCTTT
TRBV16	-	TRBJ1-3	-	CASSQIRGNTIYF	TGTGCCAGCAGCCAAATTCGGGGAAACACCATATATTTT
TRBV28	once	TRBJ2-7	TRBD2	CASSLPGTSGNPYEQYF	TGTGCCAGCAGTCTCCCTGGGACTAGCGGGAATCCCTACGAGCAGTACTTC
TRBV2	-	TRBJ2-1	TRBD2	CASRPRLAGWYNEQFF	TGTGCCAGCAGGCCGAGACTAGCGGGATGGTACAATGAGCAGTTCTTC
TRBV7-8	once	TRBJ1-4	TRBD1	CASSFGQGVEKLFF	TGTGCCAGCAGCTTTGGACAGGGTGTTGAAAAACTGTTTTTT